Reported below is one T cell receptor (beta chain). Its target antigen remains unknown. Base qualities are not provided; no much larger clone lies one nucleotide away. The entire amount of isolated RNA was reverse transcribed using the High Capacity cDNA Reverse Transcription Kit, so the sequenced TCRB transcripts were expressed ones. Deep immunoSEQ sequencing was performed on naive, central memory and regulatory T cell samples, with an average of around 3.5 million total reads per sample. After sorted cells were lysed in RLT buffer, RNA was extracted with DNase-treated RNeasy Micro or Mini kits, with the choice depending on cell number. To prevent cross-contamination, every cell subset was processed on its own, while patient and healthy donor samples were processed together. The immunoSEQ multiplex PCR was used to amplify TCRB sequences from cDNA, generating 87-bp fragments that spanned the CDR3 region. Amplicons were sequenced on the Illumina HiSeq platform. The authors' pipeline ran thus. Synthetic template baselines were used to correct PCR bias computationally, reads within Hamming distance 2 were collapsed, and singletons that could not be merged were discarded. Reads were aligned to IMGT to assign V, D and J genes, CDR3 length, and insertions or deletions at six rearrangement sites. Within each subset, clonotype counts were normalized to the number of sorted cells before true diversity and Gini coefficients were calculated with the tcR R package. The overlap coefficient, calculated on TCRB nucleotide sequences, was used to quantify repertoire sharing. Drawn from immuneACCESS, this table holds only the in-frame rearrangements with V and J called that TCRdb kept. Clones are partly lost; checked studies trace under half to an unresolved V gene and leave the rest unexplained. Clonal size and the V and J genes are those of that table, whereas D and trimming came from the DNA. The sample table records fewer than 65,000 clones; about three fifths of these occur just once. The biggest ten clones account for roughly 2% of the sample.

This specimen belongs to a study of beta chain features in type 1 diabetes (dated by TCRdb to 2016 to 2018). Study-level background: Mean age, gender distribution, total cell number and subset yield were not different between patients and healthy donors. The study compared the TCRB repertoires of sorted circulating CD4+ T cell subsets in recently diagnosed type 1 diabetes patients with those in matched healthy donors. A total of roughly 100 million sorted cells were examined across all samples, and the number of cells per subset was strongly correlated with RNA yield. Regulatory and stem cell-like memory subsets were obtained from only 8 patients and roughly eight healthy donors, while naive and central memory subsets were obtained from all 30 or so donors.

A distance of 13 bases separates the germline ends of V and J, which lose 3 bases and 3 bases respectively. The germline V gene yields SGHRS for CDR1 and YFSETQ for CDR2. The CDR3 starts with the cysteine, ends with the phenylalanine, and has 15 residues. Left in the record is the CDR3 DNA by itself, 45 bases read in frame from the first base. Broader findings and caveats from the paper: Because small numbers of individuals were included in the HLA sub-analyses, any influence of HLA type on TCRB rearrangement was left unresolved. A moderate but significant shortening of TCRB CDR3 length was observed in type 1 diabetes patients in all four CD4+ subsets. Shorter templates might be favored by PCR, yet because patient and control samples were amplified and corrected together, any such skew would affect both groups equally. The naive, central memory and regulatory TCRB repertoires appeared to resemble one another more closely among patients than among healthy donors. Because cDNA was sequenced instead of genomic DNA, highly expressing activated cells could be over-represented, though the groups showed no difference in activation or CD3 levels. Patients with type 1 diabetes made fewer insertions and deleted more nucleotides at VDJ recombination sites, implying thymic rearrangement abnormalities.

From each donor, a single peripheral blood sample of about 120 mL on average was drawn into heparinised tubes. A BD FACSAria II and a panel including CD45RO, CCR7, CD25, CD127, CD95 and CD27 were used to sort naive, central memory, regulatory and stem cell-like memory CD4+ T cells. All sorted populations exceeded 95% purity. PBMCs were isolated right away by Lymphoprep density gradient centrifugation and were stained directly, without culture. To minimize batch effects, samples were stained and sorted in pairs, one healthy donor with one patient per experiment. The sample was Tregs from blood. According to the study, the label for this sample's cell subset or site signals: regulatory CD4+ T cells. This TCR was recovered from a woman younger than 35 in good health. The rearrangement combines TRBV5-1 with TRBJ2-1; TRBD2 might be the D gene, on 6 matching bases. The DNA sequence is TGCGCCAGCAGCTCGGGACTTGTGGACTACAATGAGCAGTTCTTC. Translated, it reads CASSSGLVDYNEQFF.